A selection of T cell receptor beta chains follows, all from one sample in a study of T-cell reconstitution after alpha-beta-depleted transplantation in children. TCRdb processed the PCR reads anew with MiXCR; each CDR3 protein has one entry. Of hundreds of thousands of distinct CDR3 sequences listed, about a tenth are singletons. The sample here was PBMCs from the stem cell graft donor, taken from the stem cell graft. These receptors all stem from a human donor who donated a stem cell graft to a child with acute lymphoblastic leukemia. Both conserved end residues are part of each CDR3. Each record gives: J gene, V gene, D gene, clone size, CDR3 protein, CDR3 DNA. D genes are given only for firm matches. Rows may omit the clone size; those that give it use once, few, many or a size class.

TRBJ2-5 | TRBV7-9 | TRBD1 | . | CASSKSGTGKETQYF | TGTGCCAGCAGCAAATCCGGGACAGGGAAAGAGACCCAGTACTTC
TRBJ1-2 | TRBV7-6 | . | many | CASSLALDYGYTF | TGTGCCAGCAGCTTAGCGCTCGACTATGGCTACACCTTC
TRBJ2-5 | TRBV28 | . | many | CASSLVAQETQYF | TGTGCCAGCAGTTTAGTTGCCCAAGAGACCCAGTACTTC
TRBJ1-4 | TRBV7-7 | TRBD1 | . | CASGTGRNEKLFF | TGTGCCAGCGGGACAGGGAGGAATGAAAAACTGTTTTTT
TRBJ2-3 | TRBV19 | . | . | CASSIVGSLGSDTQYF | TGTGCCAGTAGTATAGTGGGGAGCTTAGGATCGGATACGCAGTATTTT
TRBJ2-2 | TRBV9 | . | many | CASSVGAANTGELFF | TGTGCCAGCAGCGTAGGGGCCGCGAACACCGGGGAGCTGTTTTTT
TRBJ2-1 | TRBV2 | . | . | CASRTTGEQFF | TGTGCCAGCAGAACCACGGGTGAGCAGTTCTTC
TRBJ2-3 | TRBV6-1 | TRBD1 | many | CASRLARGTDSTDTQYF | TGTGCCAGCAGGCTCGCTAGGGGGACAGATTCCACAGATACGCAGTATTTT
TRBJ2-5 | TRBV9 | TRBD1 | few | CASSVGQGSFQETQYF | TGTGCCAGCAGCGTAGGACAGGGATCATTCCAAGAGACCCAGTACTTC
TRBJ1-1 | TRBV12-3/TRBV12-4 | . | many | CASRPQGSGGTEAFF | TGTGCCAGCAGACCACAGGGATCGGGGGGAACTGAAGCTTTCTTT
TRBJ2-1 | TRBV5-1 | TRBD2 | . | CASTISGTRVQNEQFF | TGCGCCAGCACTATCTCCGGGACTAGGGTCCAAAATGAGCAGTTCTTC
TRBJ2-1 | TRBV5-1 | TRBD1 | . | CASSDLGTGGSEQFF | TGCGCCAGCAGCGACCTCGGGACAGGGGGCAGTGAGCAGTTCTTC
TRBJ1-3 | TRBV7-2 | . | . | CASSSNGGGNTIYF | TGTGCCAGCAGCTCCAATGGGGGAGGAAACACCATATATTTT
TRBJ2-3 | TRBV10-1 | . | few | CATSSGVGTDTQYF | TGCGCCACCAGCAGTGGGGTGGGCACAGATACGCAGTATTTT
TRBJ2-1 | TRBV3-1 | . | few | CASSQEGPGRYNEQFF | TGTGCCAGCAGCCAAGAGGGGCCTGGTCGCTACAATGAGCAGTTCTTC
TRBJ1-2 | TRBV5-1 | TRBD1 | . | CASRPDRGDGYTF | TGCGCCAGCAGGCCGGACAGGGGAGATGGCTACACCTTC
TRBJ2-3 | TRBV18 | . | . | CASSSPSDTQYF | TGTGCCAGCTCAAGCCCCTCAGATACGCAGTATTTT
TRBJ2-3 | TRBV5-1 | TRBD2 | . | CASRGGDADTQYF | TGCGCCAGCAGGGGGGGGGACGCAGATACGCAGTATTTT
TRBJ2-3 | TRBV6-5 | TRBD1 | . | CASSRQGHQYF | TGTGCCAGCAGTCGACAGGGGCACCAGTATTTT
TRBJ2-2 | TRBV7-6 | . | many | CASSLEVAGLVPDTGELFF | TGTGCCAGCAGCTTGGAGGTGGCAGGCTTAGTTCCGGACACCGGGGAGCTGTTTTTT
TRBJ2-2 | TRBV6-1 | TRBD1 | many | CASRLGGLNTGELFF | TGTGCCAGCAGACTAGGGGGCTTGAACACCGGGGAGCTGTTTTTT
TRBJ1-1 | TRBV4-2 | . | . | CASSQGPPRAEAFF | TGTGCCAGCAGCCAGGGGCCGCCGCGGGCTGAAGCTTTCTTT
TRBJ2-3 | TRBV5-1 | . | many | CASSLRLSKVDTQYF | TGCGCCAGCAGCTTGAGGTTATCAAAGGTAGATACGCAGTATTTT
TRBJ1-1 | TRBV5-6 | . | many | CASSLARGVGNTEAFF | TGTGCCAGCAGCTTGGCCCGCGGGGTAGGGAACACTGAAGCTTTCTTT
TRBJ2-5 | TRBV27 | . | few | CASRLQGRETQYF | TGTGCCAGCAGATTACAGGGGAGGGAGACCCAGTACTTC
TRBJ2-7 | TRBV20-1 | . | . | CSATGTPSYEQYF | TGCAGTGCCACCGGGACACCCTCCTACGAGCAGTACTTC
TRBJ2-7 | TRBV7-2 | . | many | CASSLGGHYYEQYF | TGTGCCAGCAGCTTAGGGGGACACTACTACGAGCAGTACTTC
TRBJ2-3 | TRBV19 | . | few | CASSIVGGLSTDTQYF | TGTGCCAGTAGTATAGTTGGTGGGCTCAGCACAGATACGCAGTATTTT
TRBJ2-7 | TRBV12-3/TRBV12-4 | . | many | CASSLEAGRAYEQYF | TGTGCCAGCAGTTTAGAGGCAGGGCGGGCCTACGAGCAGTACTTC
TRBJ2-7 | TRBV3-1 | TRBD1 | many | CASNDAGQVAGEQYF | TGTGCCAGCAACGACGCGGGACAGGTCGCCGGCGAGCAGTACTTC
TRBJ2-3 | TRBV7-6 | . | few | CASSWGSTDTQYF | TGTGCCAGCAGCTGGGGGTCCACAGATACGCAGTATTTT
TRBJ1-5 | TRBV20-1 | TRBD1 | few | CSARDYLGDRPQHF | TGCAGTGCTAGAGACTACCTGGGGGACAGGCCCCAGCATTTT
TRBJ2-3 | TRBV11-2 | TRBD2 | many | CASSLESWREGTDTQYF | TGTGCCAGCAGCTTAGAGAGTTGGCGGGAGGGCACAGATACGCAGTATTTT
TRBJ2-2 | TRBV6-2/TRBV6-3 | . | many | CASSYPGGELFF | TGTGCCAGCAGTTACCCCGGCGGGGAGCTGTTTTTT
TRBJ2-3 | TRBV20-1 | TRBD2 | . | CSPDGGVTDTQYF | TGCAGTCCCGACGGGGGGGTCACAGATACGCAGTATTTT
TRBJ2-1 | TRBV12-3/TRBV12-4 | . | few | CASRSPGGSSYNEQFF | TGTGCCAGCAGAAGCCCCGGGGGAAGCTCCTACAATGAGCAGTTCTTC
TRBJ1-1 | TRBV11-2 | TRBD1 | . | CASSPRGTGGFTEAFF | TGTGCCAGCAGCCCTAGGGGGACAGGGGGCTTCACTGAAGCTTTCTTT
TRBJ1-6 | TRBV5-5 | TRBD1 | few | CASSRDSLSSPLHF | TGTGCCAGCAGCCGGGACAGTCTTTCTTCACCCCTCCACTTT
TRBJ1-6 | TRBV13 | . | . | CASSFGGRNSPLHF | TGTGCCAGCAGCTTCGGAGGAAGGAATTCACCCCTCCACTTT
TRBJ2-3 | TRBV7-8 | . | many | CASSADPNGGTQYF | TGTGCCAGCAGCGCCGATCCAAACGGGGGTACGCAGTATTTT
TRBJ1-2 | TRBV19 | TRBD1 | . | CASTWDRNYGYTF | TGTGCCAGTACCTGGGACAGGAACTATGGCTACACCTTC
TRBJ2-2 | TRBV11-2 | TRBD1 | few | CASSPRTGGATGELFF | TGTGCCAGCAGCCCCCGAACAGGGGGCGCGACCGGGGAGCTGTTTTTT
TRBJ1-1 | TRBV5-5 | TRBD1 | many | CASSPANGQGNTEAFF | TGTGCCAGCAGCCCTGCTAATGGACAGGGGAACACTGAAGCTTTCTTT
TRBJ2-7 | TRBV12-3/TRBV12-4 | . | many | CASSLTLYEQYF | TGTGCCAGCAGTCTGACCCTATACGAGCAGTACTTC
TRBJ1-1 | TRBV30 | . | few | CAWSASGVTEAFF | TGTGCCTGGAGCGCCTCGGGGGTAACTGAAGCTTTCTTT
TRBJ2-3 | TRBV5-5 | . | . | CASSLDWDTDTQYF | TGTGCCAGCAGCCTGGATTGGGACACAGATACGCAGTATTTT
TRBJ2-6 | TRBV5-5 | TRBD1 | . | CASSLGTGEDLTF | TGTGCCAGCAGCTTGGGGACAGGGGAGGACCTGACTTTC
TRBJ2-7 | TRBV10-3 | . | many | CAISNSYEQYF | TGTGCCATCAGTAACTCCTACGAGCAGTACTTC
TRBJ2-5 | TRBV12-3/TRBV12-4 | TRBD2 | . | CASNPGTSGTETQYF | TGTGCCAGCAACCCAGGGACTAGCGGGACGGAGACCCAGTACTTC
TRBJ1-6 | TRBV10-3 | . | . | CAISEEPGSPLHF | TGTGCCATCAGTGAGGAGCCAGGATCACCCCTCCACTTT
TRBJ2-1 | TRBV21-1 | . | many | CASSKRRRTGVYNEQFF | TGTGCCAGCAGCAAAAGGAGAAGGACAGGAGTGTACAATGAGCAGTTCTTC
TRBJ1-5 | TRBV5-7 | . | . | CAGQPQHF | TGTGCTGGTCAGCCCCAGCATTTT
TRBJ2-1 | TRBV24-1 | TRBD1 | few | CATSDRGTGVGEQFF | TGTGCCACCAGTGATCGGGGGACAGGGGTTGGTGAGCAGTTCTTC